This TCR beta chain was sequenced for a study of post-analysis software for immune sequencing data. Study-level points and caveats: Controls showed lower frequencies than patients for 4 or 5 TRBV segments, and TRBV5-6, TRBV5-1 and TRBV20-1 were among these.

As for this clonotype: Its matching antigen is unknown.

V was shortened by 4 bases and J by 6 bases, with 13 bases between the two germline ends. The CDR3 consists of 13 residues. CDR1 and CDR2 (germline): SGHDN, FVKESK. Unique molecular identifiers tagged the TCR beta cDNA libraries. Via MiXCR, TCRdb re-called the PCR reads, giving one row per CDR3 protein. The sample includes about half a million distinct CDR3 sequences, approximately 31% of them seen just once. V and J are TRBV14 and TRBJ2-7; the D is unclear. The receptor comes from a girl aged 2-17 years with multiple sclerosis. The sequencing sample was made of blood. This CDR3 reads CASSRDLGGEQYF. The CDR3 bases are TGTGCCAGCAGCCGAGACCTTGGCGGCGAGCAGTACTTC.